Each of the 17 T cell receptor beta chains below was sequenced from the same sample in a study of T cells in Graves' hyperthyroidism and ophthalmopathy. Amplified TCR beta CDR3 regions derived from RNA transcripts. HTBI primers were the set used in a first-round RT-PCR of the TCR CDR3. TCRdb reanalysed the multiplex PCR reads using MiXCR and keeps one entry per CDR3 protein. Of about 640,000 distinct CDR3 sequences listed, around 20% are singletons. What was sequenced was blood. The receptors here all came from a man younger than 45 with Graves' ophthalmopathy.

The sample holds a few counts of this clonotype. The rearrangement joins TRBV20-1 to TRBJ2-7; 10 bases map to TRBD2. Looked up from germline, CDR1 is DFQATT and CDR2 is SNEGSKA (reference sequence). The CDR3 has 15 amino acids. Losses at the gene ends were 4 bases for V and 0 bases for J; bases not matched to a gene: 6. The CDR3 protein is CSATLAGGPSYEQYF. The CDR3 DNA is TGCAGTGCTACCTTAGCGGGAGGCCCCTCCTACGAGCAGTACTTC.

The chain links TRBV28 to TRBJ1-3; D remains ambiguous. Between the trimmed V and J ends, which lost 6 bases and 4 bases, there was a span of 13 bases. CDR1 and CDR2 from the germline V gene are MDHEN and SYDVKM. The CDR3 loop spans 14 amino acids. Written as DNA, the CDR3 is TGTGCCAGCAGCCCCCCAGAGTCCGGAAACACCATATATTTT. Protein sequence: CASSPPESGNTIYF.

At least ten counts were recorded for this clonotype. This chain connects TRBV2 to TRBJ2-1; TRBD1 matches 8 bases. CDR3 length: 12 residues. V lost 7 bases and J lost 8; bases outside the gene matches: 4. Germline-derived CDR1 and CDR2 are SNHLY and FYNNEI. The CDR3 coding sequence is TGTGCCAGCACAGGGGGCATAGATGAGCAGTTCTTC. It translates to CASTGGIDEQFF.

Details on this clonotype: The junction shows a germline mismatch at one end, possibly a read error. The chain joins TRBV28 to TRBJ1-2; TRBD1 might be the D (5 bases). Germline-derived CDR1 and CDR2 are MDHEN and SYDVKM. The CDR3 is 12 residues long. The CDR3 region has the DNA TGTGCCAGCAGTTACGGGGACTATGGCTACATCTTC. Protein sequence: CASSYGDYGYIF.

This clonotype was counted many times. J is TRBJ2-2 and V is TRBV11-2; TRBD1 or TRBD2 may be the D gene (5 bases each). The CDR3 runs 19 residues. Germline CDR1 is SGHAT and CDR2 is FQNNGV. Deletions cut 3 bases from V and 6 bases from J, with 26 bases between. For the CDR3, the DNA is TGTGCCAGCAGCTTCGGTATGGCAGCTCTCGGGACCTCACCCGGGGAGCTGTTTTTT. Its translation: CASSFGMAALGTSPGELFF. Looking up the rest from reference TRBV11-2 and TRBJ2-2 gives the full variable domain: EAGVAQSPRYKIIEKRQSVAFWCNPISGHATLYWYQQILGQGPKLLIQFQNNGVVDDSQLPKDRFSAERLKGVDSTLKIQPAKLEDSAVYLCASSFGMAALGTSPGELFFGEGSRLTVL.

This clonotype was counted many times. The chain carries TRBV28 and TRBJ1-6, with D tentatively TRBD1 (6 bases). This CDR3 is 14 amino acids long. The germline V and J ends were trimmed by 2 bases and 7 bases, with 9 bases remaining between them. The germline V gene has CDR1 MDHEN and CDR2 SYDVKM. The CDR3 DNA sequence: TGTGCCAGCAGTTTAGACCAGGGGAATTCACCCCTCCACTTT. It codes for CASSLDQGNSPLHF.

The rearrangement joins TRBV18 to TRBJ1-2, with 7 bases fitting TRBD1. CDR3 length: 14 amino acids. With V trimmed by 3 bases and J by 10 bases, 11 bases remained unmatched. Germline loops: CDR1 KGHSH, CDR2 LQKENI. DNA of the CDR3: TGTGCCAGCTCACCCGTGACAGGGTTTGAGGACTACACCTTC. Translated: CASSPVTGFEDYTF.

The gene calls are TRBV7-9 and TRBJ2-3; TRBD2 matches 7 bases. CDR1 SEHNR and CDR2 FQNEAQ come from the germline V gene (reference sequence). With 6 bases clipped from V and 0 bases from J, the junction kept 6 bases outside the gene matches. The CDR3 sequence is 15 residues long. CDR3: CASRSLAASTDTQYF. CDR3 bases: TGTGCCAGCAGATCGCTAGCGGCCAGCACAGATACGCAGTATTTT.

The chain couples TRBV29-1 to TRBJ1-2, with 8 bases lining up with TRBD1. The CDR3 totals 16 residues. The V gene end was trimmed by 7 bases and the J gene end by 3 bases; junction bases not matched to a gene: 16. Per the germline V gene, CDR1 is SQVTM and CDR2 is ANQGSEA. The CDR3 here is CSAVPGGGNGDYGYTF. CDR3 coding DNA: TGCAGCGCGGTCCCAGGGGGCGGGAATGGGGACTATGGCTACACCTTC. The full variable domain, with the rest looked up from reference TRBV29-1 and TRBJ1-2, is SAVISQKPSRDICQRGTSLTIQCQVDSQVTMMFWYRQQPGQSLTLIATANQGSEATYESGFVIDKFPISRPNLTFSTLTVSNMSPEDSSIYLCSAVPGGGNGDYGYTFGSGTRLTVV.

The chain employs TRBV29-1 and TRBJ1-1, with D possibly matching TRBD1 (6 bases). The ends were cut back, 6 bases at V and 5 bases at J, with 7 bases in the middle. The V gene's germline CDR1 is SQVTM and CDR2 ANQGSEA. The CDR3 totals 10 residues. The CDR3 sequence is CSVQGTEAFF. The CDR3 region has the DNA TGCAGCGTACAGGGAACTGAAGCTTTCTTT.

This clonotype was detected many times. This sequence joins TRBV7-2 and TRBJ2-5; D is possibly TRBD2 (6 bases). Germline CDR1 and CDR2: SGHTA and FQGNSA. V was pared by 1 base and J by 4 bases, with 16 bases between. The CDR3 totals 16 residues. The DNA for the CDR3 is TGTGCCAGCAGCTTAGACGGGTGGGATAGCGGAGAGACCCAGTACTTC. The encoded protein is CASSLDGWDSGETQYF.

The rearrangement uses TRBV27 and TRBJ1-5; D is perhaps TRBD1 (6 bases). The CDR3 is 14 residues long. CDR1 MNHEY and CDR2 SMNVEV come from the germline V gene (reference sequence). Trimming shortened V by 3 bases and J by 6 bases, and 12 bases separated the two germline ends. The CDR3 loop is CASSFTGRSQPQHF. The CDR3 DNA is TGTGCCAGCAGTTTCACAGGGCGCAGTCAGCCCCAGCATTTT.

This clonotype was seen at least ten times. The CDR3 loop is CASSLGPGEETQYF. The CDR3 DNA reads TGTGCCAGCAGCTTAGGTCCGGGAGAAGAGACCCAGTACTTC. V is TRBV13 and J is TRBJ2-5; a weak D match, TRBD2 (6 bases). CDR1 and CDR2 from the germline V gene are PRHDT and FYEKMQ (reference sequence). Between the trimmed V and J ends, which lost 0 bases and 3 bases, there was a span of 8 bases. The CDR3 length is 14 residues.

This rearrangement joins TRBV12-3 or TRBV12-4 to TRBJ1-5; maybe TRBD1 (6 bases). V was cut by 6 bases and J by 6 bases, with 12 bases left in between. The CDR3 runs 13 residues. The CDR3 nucleotides read TGTGCCAGCAGACCCGGACAGAGTCAGCCCCAGCATTTT. Translated: CASRPGQSQPQHF.

V usage is TRBV27 and J usage is TRBJ2-1, with 7 bases that match TRBD1. V gave up 5 bases and J gave up 8 bases; unmatched junction bases: 12. Germline CDR1 reads MNHEY; CDR2 reads SMNVEV (reference sequence). The CDR3 consists of 15 residues. CDR3 sequence reads: CASSPRGLERDEQFF. For the CDR3, the DNA is TGTGCCAGCAGTCCTAGGGGGCTTGAGCGAGATGAGCAGTTCTTC.

V and J are TRBV6-5 and TRBJ2-1; possible D gene TRBD2, 5 bases. V was shortened by 2 bases and J by 7 bases, with 9 bases between the two germline ends. This CDR3 is 13 amino acids long. Germline assignment: CDR1 MNHEY and CDR2 SVGAGI. Here the CDR3 reads CASSYMRLNEQFF. CDR3 nucleotide sequence: TGTGCCAGCAGTTACATGAGACTAAATGAGCAGTTCTTC.

At least ten counts were recorded for this clonotype. This chain joins TRBV20-1 and TRBJ2-3; D remains ambiguous. This CDR3 has 14 residues. Trimming removed 6 bases at V and 0 bases at J, with 13 bases between. CDR1 and CDR2 from the germline V gene are DFQATT and SNEGSKA (reference sequence). The CDR3: CSAGRRSSTDTQYF. For the CDR3, the DNA is TGCAGTGCCGGCCGACGTAGTAGCACAGATACGCAGTATTTT.